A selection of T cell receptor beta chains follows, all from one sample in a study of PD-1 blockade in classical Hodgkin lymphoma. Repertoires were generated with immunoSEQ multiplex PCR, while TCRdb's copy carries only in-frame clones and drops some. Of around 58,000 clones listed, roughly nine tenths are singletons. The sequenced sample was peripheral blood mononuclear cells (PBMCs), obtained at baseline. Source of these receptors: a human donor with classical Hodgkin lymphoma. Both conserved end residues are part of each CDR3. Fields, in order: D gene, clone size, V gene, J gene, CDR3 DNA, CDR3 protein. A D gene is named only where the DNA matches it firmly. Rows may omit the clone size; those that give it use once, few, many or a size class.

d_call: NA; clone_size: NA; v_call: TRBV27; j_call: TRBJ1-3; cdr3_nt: TGTGCCAGCAGTATCTACCAACCCTCTGGAAACACCATATATTTT; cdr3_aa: CASSIYQPSGNTIYF
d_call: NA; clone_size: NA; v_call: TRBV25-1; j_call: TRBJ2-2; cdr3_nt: TGTGCCAGCAGTGAATGGATGAACACCGGGGAGCTGTTTTTT; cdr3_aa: CASSEWMNTGELFF
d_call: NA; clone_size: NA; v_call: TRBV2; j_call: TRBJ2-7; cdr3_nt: TGTGCCAGCAGTGCGGCTAGCTCCTACGAGCAGTACTTC; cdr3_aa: CASSAASSYEQYF
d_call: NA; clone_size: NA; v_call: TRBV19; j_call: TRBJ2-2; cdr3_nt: TGTGCCAGTAGTTTTCCGACCATCCTACCGAACACCGGGGAGCTGTTTTTT; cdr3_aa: CASSFPTILPNTGELFF
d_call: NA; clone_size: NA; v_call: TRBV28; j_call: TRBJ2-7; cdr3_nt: TGTGCCAGCAGTTTCACTCTGGGCTCGGGGAGCTCCTACGAGCAGTACTTC; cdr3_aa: CASSFTLGSGSSYEQYF
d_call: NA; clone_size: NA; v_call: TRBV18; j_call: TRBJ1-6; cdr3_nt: TGTGCCAGCTCACCGCTCGGACAGTTCAATTCACCCCTCCACTTT; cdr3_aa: CASSPLGQFNSPLHF
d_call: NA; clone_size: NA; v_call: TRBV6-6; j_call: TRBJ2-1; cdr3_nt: TGTGCCAGCACCATGGACAGCCTCGGTGAGCAGTTCTTC; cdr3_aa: CASTMDSLGEQFF
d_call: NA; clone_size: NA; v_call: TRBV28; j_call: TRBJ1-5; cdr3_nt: TGTGCCAGCAGCCCAACTGTCCTTAATCAGCCCCAGCATTTT; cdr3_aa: CASSPTVLNQPQHF
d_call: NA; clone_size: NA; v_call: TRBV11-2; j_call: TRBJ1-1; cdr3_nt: TGTGCCAGCAGCTTAGACCCGGGTTGGAGGACTGAAGCTTTCTTT; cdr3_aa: CASSLDPGWRTEAFF
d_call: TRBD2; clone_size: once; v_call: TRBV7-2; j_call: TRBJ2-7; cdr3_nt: TGTGCCAGCAGCTTAGATGAGGCGATTAGCGGGAGCTACTACGAGCAGTACTTC; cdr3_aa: CASSLDEAISGSYYEQYF
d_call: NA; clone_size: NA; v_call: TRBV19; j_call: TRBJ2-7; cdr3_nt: TGTGCCAGTAGTATAGATCTATCGGGAGCTGGCTCCTACGAGCAGTACTTC; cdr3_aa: CASSIDLSGAGSYEQYF
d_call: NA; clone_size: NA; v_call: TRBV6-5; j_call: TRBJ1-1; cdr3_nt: TGTGCCAGCAGTTCCCCGGTAGGGTTCGAAACTGAAGCTTTCTTT; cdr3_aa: CASSSPVGFETEAFF
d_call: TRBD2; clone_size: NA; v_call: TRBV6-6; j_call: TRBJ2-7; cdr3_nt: TGTGCCAGCAGAGTAGGCGGGGGGGCTGACTACGAGCAGTACTTC; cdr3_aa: CASRVGGGADYEQYF
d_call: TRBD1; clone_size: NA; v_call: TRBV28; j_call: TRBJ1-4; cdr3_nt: TGTGCCACCGGGACAGGGGACGAAAAACTGTTTTTT; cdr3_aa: CATGTGDEKLFF
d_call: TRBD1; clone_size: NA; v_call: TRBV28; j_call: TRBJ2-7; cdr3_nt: TGTGCCAGCAGTCCACATTCAGGGGGCAGGGACGAGCAGTACTTC; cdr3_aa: CASSPHSGGRDEQYF
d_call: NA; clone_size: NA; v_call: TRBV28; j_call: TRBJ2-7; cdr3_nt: TGTGCCAGCAGTACTTTAACCGGGGCCAACTACGAGCAGTACTTC; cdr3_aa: CASSTLTGANYEQYF
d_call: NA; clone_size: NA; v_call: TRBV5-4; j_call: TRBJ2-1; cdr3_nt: TGTGCCAGCAGCTTGGCCTTTGGGACCAACAATGAGCAGTTCTTC; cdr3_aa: CASSLAFGTNNEQFF
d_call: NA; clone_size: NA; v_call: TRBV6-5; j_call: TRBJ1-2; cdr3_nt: TGTGCCAGCAGTTACGCCGGGACAAGTAACTATGGCTACACCTTC; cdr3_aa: CASSYAGTSNYGYTF
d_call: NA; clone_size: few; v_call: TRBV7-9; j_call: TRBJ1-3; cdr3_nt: TGTGCCAGCAGCCTCGTTTCAGGGTCCGGAAACACCATATATTTT; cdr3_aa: CASSLVSGSGNTIYF
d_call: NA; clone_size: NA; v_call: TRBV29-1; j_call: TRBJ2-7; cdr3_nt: TGCAGCGGTGCCCACGGGCTCGAGCAGTACTTC; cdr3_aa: CSGAHGLEQYF
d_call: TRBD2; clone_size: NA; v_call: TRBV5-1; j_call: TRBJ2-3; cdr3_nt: TGCGCCAGCAGCTTGGTAATTAGCGGGGGCCTGCGCACAGATACGCAGTATTTT; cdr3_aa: CASSLVISGGLRTDTQYF
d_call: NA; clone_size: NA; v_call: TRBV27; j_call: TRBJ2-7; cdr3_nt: TGTGCCAGCAGCCTGGGCCACTCCTACGAGCAGTACTTC; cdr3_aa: CASSLGHSYEQYF
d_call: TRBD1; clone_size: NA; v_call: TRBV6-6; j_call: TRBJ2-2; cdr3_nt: TGTGCCAGCAGTTACCGGGACAGGGGTTTTGCCGGGGAGCTGTTTTTT; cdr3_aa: CASSYRDRGFAGELFF
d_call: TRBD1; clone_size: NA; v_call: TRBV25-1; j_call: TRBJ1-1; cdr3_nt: TGTGCCAGCAGTGGACAGGGGGCTTCGAGCACTGAAGCTTTCTTT; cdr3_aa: CASSGQGASSTEAFF
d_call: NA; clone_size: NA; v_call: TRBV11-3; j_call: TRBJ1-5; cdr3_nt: TGTGCCAGCAGCTTGGAAAACAATCAGCCCCAGCATTTT; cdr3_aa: CASSLENNQPQHF
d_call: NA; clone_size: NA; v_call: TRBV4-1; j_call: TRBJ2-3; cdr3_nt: TGCGCCAGCAGCCAAGTGGGGGACACCTATACGCAGTATTTT; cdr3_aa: CASSQVGDTYTQYF
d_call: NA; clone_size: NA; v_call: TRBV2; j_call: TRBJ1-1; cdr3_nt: TGTGCCAGCAGTGATAGGGGAAGATTCGGGAGGAACACTGAAGCTTTCTTT; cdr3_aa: CASSDRGRFGRNTEAFF
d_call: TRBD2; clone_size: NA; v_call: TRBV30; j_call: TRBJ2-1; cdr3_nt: TGTGCCTGGAGTGTAAATAGCGGGAGGGCCGCAGCCGCGTTCTTC; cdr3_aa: CAWSVNSGRAAAAFF
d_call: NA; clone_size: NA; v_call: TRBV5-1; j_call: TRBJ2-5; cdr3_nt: TGCGCCAGCAGCTTGGTAGGGGGGAAGATGGGAGAGACCCAGTACTTC; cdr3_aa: CASSLVGGKMGETQYF
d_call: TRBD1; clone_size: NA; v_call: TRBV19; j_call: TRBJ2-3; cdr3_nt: TGTGCCAGTACGACAGGGGGCCTAGATACGCAGTATTTT; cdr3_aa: CASTTGGLDTQYF
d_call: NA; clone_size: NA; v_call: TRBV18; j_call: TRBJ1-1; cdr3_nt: TGTGCCAGCTCACCAAGGACGAACACTGAAGCTTTCTTT; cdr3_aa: CASSPRTNTEAFF
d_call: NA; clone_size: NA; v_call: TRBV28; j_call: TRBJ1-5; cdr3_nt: TGTGCCAGCATGTACACGGCGTATAGCAATCAGCCCCAGCATTTT; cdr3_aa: CASMYTAYSNQPQHF
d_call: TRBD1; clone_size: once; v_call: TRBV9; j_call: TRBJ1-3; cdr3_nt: TGTGCCAGCAGCGCCCATCCGGACAGGGTTGCGGGTGGAAACACCATATATTTT; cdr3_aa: CASSAHPDRVAGGNTIYF
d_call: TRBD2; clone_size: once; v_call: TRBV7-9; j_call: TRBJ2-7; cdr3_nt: TGTGCCAGCAACGGCGGGGGGGCCTTCGAGCAGTACTTC; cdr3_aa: CASNGGGAFEQYF
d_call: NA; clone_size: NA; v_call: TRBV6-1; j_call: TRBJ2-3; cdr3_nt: TGTGCCAGCAGTGAATATGGGGGAGGAGGCACAGATACGCAGTATTTT; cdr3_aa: CASSEYGGGGTDTQYF
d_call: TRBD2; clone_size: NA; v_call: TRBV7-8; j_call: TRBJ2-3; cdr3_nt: TGTGCCAGCAGCCTCAATGGGCTAGCGGGAGTTACGCAGTATTTT; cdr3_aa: CASSLNGLAGVTQYF
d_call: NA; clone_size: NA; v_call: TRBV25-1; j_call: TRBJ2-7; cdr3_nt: TGTGCCAGCAGTGGCAGGGACTTCTCCTACGAGCAGTACTTC; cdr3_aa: CASSGRDFSYEQYF
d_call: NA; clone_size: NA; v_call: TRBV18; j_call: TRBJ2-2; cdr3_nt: TGTGCCAGCTCACCCCTTGGCACCGGGGAGCTGTTTTTT; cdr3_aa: CASSPLGTGELFF
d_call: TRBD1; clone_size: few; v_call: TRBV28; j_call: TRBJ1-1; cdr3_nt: TGTGCCAGCAGTTTATCAGGGGGCATGACTGAAGCTTTCTTT; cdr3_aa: CASSLSGGMTEAFF
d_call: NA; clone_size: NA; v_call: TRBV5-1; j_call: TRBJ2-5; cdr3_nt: TGCGCCAGCAGCTTGGCCGGGCAGGGCAAAGAGACCCAGTACTTC; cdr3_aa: CASSLAGQGKETQYF
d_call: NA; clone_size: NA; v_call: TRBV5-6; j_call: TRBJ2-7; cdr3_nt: TGTGCCAGCAGCTTGGGGGTTGGGGGAGAGCAGTACTTC; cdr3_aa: CASSLGVGGEQYF
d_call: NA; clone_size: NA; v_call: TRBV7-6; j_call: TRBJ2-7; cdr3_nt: TGTGCCAGCAGCTTAGGTGGGCCTGAGAGCGAGCAGTACTTC; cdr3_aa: CASSLGGPESEQYF
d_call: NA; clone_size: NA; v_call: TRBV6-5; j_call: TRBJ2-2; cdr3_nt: TGTGCCAGCAGCTCTACAGGGCTTAGCACCGGGGAGCTGTTTTTT; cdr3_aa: CASSSTGLSTGELFF
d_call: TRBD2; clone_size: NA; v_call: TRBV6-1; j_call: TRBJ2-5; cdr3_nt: TGTGCCAGCAGCCTTAGCGGGGGGAAGCAAGAGACCCAGTACTTC; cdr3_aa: CASSLSGGKQETQYF
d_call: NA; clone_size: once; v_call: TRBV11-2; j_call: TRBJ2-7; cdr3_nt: TGTGCCAGCAGCTTCGGGGGCCACGAGCAGTACTTC; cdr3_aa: CASSFGGHEQYF
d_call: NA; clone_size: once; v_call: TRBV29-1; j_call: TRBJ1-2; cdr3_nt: TGCAGCGTTCTTACAGGGAGCCCTATATCGGGGGGCTACACCTTC; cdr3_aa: CSVLTGSPISGGYTF
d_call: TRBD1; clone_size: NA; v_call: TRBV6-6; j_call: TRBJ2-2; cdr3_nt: TGTGCCAGCAGCTCCGGGACAGGGAACACCGGGGAGCTGTTTTTT; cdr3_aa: CASSSGTGNTGELFF
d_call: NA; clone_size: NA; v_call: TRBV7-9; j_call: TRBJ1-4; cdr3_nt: TGTGCCAGCAGCCCAGGAGGAGGTAATGAAAAACTGTTTTTT; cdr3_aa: CASSPGGGNEKLFF
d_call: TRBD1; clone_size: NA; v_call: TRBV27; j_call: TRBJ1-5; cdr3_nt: TGTGCCAGCAGTTCGGCGGACAGGGAGAATCAGCCCCAGCATTTT; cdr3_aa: CASSSADRENQPQHF
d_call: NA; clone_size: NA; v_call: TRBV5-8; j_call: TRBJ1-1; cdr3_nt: TGTGCCAGCAGCTTGGGCCAGAGGGGCACTGAAGCTTTCTTT; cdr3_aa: CASSLGQRGTEAFF
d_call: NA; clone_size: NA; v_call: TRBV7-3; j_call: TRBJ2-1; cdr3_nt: TGTGCCAGCAGCTCGGCAGGGGAAAATGAGCAGTTCTTC; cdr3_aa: CASSSAGENEQFF
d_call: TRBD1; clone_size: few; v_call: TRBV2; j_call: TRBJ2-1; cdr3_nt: TGTGCCGGCACAGGGGCGAGCTCCTACAATGAGCAGTTCTTC; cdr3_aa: CAGTGASSYNEQFF
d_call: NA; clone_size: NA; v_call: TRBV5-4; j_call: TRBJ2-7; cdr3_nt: TGTGCCAGCAGCTTGGAGGGAGGCTACGAGCAGTACTTC; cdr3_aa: CASSLEGGYEQYF